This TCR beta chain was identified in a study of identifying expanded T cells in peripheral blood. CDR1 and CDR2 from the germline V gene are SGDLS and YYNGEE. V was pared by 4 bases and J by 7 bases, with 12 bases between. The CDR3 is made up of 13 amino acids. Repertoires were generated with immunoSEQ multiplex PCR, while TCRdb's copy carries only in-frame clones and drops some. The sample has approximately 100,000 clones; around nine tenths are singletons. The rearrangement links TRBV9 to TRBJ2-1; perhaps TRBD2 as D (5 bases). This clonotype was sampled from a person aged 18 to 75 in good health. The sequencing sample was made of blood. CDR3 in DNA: TGTGCCAGCAGCCGGGAAAACTATAATGAGCAGTTCTTC. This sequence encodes CASSRENYNEQFF.